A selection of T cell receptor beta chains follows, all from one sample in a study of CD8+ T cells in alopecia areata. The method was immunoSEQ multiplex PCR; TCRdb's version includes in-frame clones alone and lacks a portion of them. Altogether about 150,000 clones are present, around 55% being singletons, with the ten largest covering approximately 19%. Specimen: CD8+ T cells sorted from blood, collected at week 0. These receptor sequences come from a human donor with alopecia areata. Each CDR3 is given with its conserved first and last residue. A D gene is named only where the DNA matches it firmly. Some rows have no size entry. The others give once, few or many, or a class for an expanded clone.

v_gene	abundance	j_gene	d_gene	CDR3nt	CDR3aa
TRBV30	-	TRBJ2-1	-	TGTGCCTGGAGTGTAACGGGGAACAATGAGCAGTTCTTC	CAWSVTGNNEQFF
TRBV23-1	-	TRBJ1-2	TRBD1	TGCGCCGGCAGTCAGAAACCGGGGACAGGGCGAGTCTATGGCTACACCTTC	CAGSQKPGTGRVYGYTF
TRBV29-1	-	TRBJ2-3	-	TGCAGCGTTGCCTCGTACAGGGATGGGTGGGGAACAGATACGCAGTATTTT	CSVASYRDGWGTDTQYF
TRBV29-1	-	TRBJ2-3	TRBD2	TGCAGCGTTGCCGAGCGGGGGATCACAGATACGCAGTATTTT	CSVAERGITDTQYF
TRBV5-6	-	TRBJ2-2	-	TGTGCCAGCAGCTTCACCGGGGAGCTGTTTTTT	CASSFTGELFF
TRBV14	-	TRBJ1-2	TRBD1	TGTGCCAGCAGCCAAAACAGGGGGCTCGTAGATGGCTACACCTTC	CASSQNRGLVDGYTF
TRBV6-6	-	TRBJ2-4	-	TGTGCCAGCAGTTACTATGAGGGAGCCAAAAACATTCAGTACTTC	CASSYYEGAKNIQYF
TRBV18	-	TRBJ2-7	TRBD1	TGTGCCAGCTCCGCGCCGGGACAGATCTACGAGCAGTACTTC	CASSAPGQIYEQYF
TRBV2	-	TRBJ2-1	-	TGTGCCAGCAGGGGACGACAGGTCATATGGAATAATGAGCAGTTCTTC	CASRGRQVIWNNEQFF
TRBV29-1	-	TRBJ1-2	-	TGCAGCGTTGAAGAGGAAGAGGACTATGGCTACACCTTC	CSVEEEEDYGYTF
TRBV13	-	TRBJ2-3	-	TGTGCCAGCAGCATCAGGGTCGGAACAGATACGCAGTATTTT	CASSIRVGTDTQYF
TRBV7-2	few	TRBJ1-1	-	TGTGCCAGCAGCTTAGACTTCGTGGGGTTGAACACTGAAGCTTTCTTT	CASSLDFVGLNTEAFF
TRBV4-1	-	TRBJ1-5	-	TGCGCCAGCAGCCAAGATGAGAGGATTGGGTCGGGGCAGCCCCAGCATTTT	CASSQDERIGSGQPQHF
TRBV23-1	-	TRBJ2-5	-	TGCGCCAGCAACTTAACAGGTGAAGAGACCCAGTACTTC	CASNLTGEETQYF
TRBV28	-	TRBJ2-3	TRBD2	TGTGCCAGCAGTTTAGGCAATAGCGGGGGGGCCGTGTATACGCAGTATTTT	CASSLGNSGGAVYTQYF
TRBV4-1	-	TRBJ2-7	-	TGCGCCAGCAGCCAAGGACAGGAAGGCTACGAGCAGTACTTC	CASSQGQEGYEQYF
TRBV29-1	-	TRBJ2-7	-	TGCAGCGTTGTGGGGACGGGTCGCGAGCAGTACTTC	CSVVGTGREQYF
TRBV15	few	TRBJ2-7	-	TGTGCCACCAGCAGTGGGGACATTAACGAGCAGTACTTC	CATSSGDINEQYF
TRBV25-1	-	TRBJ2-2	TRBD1	TGTGCCACCTCAGACAGGGGGCTGGACACCGGGGAGCTGTTTTTT	CATSDRGLDTGELFF
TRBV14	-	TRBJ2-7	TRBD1	TGTGCCAGCAGACAGGGGAGTAGCGAGCAGTACTTC	CASRQGSSEQYF
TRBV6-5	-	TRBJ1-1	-	TGTGCCAGCAGTTACTCAATCGAGTCATTGAACACTGAAGCTTTCTTT	CASSYSIESLNTEAFF
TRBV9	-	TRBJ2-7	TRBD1	TGTGCCAGCAGTACCGGGACAGGGGTCTACGAGCAGTACTTC	CASSTGTGVYEQYF
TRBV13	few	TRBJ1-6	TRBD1	TGTGCCAGCAGCTCGAAATCACAGGGGCTTAATTCACCCCTCCACTTT	CASSSKSQGLNSPLHF
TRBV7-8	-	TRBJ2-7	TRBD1	TGTGCCAGCAGCCCGACAGGGGAAAGTTACGAGCAGTACTTC	CASSPTGESYEQYF
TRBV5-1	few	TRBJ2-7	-	TGCGCCAGCAGCCTGGATGGACAGAAAACTTCCTACGAGCAGTACTTC	CASSLDGQKTSYEQYF
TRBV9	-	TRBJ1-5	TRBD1	TGTGCCAGCAGCGTAGCGGGGACAGTAAATCAGCCCCAGCATTTT	CASSVAGTVNQPQHF
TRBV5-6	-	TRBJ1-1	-	TGTGCCAGCAGCAGGGGAGGGACCCTGAACACTGAAGCTTTCTTT	CASSRGGTLNTEAFF
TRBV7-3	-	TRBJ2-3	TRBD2	TGTGCCAGCAGTCTAGCGGGGGGTTCAACAGATACGCAGTATTTT	CASSLAGGSTDTQYF